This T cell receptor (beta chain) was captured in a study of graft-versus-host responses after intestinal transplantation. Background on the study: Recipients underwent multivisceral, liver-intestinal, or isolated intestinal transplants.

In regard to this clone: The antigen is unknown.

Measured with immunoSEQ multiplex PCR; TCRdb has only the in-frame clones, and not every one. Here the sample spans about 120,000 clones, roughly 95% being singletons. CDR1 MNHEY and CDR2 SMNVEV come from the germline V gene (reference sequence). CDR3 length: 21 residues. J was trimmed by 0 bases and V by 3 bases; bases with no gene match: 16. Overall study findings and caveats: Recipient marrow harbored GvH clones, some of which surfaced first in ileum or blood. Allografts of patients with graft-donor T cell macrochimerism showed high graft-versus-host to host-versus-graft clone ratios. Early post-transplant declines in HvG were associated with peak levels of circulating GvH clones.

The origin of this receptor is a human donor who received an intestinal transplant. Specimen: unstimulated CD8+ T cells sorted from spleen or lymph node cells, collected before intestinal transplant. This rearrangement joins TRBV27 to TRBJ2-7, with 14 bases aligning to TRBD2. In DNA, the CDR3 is TGTGCCAGCAGTTTGTATCCCATGACTAGCGGGAGGGAGGGACTCTCCTACGAGCAGTACTTC. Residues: CASSLYPMTSGREGLSYEQYF.